This T cell receptor (beta chain) was obtained from a study of blood T cell repertoires in COVID-19. Repertoires were generated with immunoSEQ multiplex PCR, while TCRdb's copy carries only in-frame clones and drops some. The sample has about 480,000 clones, roughly 90% seen once. Germline V gene data show CDR1 as PRHDT and CDR2 as FYEKMQ (reference sequence). V shed 1 base and J 0 bases; nucleotides not matched to a gene: 1. This CDR3 comprises 15 residues. The sequence was collected from a woman aged 40 to 55 who had recovered from COVID-19. The J gene is TRBJ1-2, the V gene TRBV13; TRBD1 aligns across 8 bases. The sequenced sample consisted of PBMCs or T cells enriched from blood (not recorded which). The CDR3 bases are TGTGCCAGCAGCTTAGAACAGGGGGCTAACTATGGCTACACCTTC. Protein: CASSLEQGANYGYTF.